The 23 T cell receptor beta chains below come from one sample, sequenced in a study of blood T cell repertoires in COVID-19. Clones were sequenced by immunoSEQ multiplex PCR, and TCRdb holds only the in-frame ones, with some missing. The data hold tens of thousands of clones, with 85% to 90% observed a single time. Sequenced material: peripheral blood. These receptors all stem from a human donor with active COVID-19. The donor label of this sample is uncertain.

CDR3 loop: CASSFLAGGRTGELFF. The CDR3 nucleotides read TGTGCCAGCAGTTTTCTAGCGGGAGGCCGAACCGGGGAGCTGTTTTTT. V is TRBV6-5 and J is TRBJ2-2; TRBD2 aligns across 11 bases. Germline loops: CDR1 MNHEY, CDR2 SVGAGI. CDR3 length: 16 residues. V shed 4 bases and J 5 bases; nucleotides not matched to a gene: 6.

The genes are TRBV21-1 and TRBJ2-3; TRBD2 reflects the table's D call only, with no check against the DNA. TRBV21-1 is deemed a pseudogene. The CDR3 extends over 11 amino acids. CDR3 nucleotide sequence: TGTGCCAGCAGCAAATGGCCCCTAGTAGGTTTT. Translated: CASSKWPLVGF.

This sequence joins TRBV28 and TRBJ2-7; D is perhaps TRBD1 (6 bases). Germline lookup yields CDR1 MDHEN and CDR2 SYDVKM. This CDR3 spans 13 amino acids. Trimming removed 5 bases at V and 6 bases at J, with 14 bases between. CDR3 protein: CASSPGHGLEQYF. Written as DNA, the CDR3 is TGTGCCAGCAGTCCGGGACATGGCCTCGAGCAGTACTTC.

The CDR3 nucleotides are TGTGCCAGCAGCCCCAAAGGGAGGGCAGATACGCAGTATTTT. Amino acid sequence: CASSPKGRADTQYF. The chain is built from TRBV7-7 and TRBJ2-3; TRBD2 aligns across 7 bases. The trim removed 5 bases at V and 4 bases at J, leaving 6 bases unmatched. Looked up from germline, CDR1 is SSHAT and CDR2 is FNYEAQ (reference sequence). The CDR3 totals 14 residues. Together with reference TRBV7-7 and TRBJ2-3, the CDR3 gives the full variable domain: GAGVSQSPRYKVTKRGQDVTLRCDPISSHATLYWYQQALGQGPEFLTYFNYEAQPDKSGLPSDRFSAERPEGSISTLTIQRTEQRDSAMYRCASSPKGRADTQYFGPGTRLTVL.

Turning to this clone: At one end the junction does not follow the germline gene, possibly because of a read error. The V call is TRBV7-3, the J call TRBJ1-2; 9 bases match TRBD1. From germline, CDR1 is SGHTA and CDR2 FQGTGA. The CDR3 extends over 15 amino acids. DNA for the CDR3: TGTGCCAGCAGCCTCCAGGGACAGGGCCCTGGTGAGTTTGCCTTC. It yields the protein CASSLQGQGPGEFAF.

This chain connects TRBV6-6 to TRBJ2-7; the D gene is possibly TRBD2 (6 bases). Trimming removed 5 bases at V and 2 bases at J, with 13 bases between. This CDR3 contains 14 residues. Germline CDR1 reads MNHNY; CDR2 reads SVGAGI (reference sequence). In DNA, the CDR3 is TGTGCCAGCAGTAATCGGGACTGGCCCTACGAGCAGTACTTC. Protein: CASSNRDWPYEQYF.

This chain joins TRBV7-9 and TRBJ2-7, with 10 bases matching TRBD1. The length of the CDR3 is 14 residues. Germline CDR1 SEHNR, CDR2 FQNEAQ (reference sequence). With 1 base clipped from V and 5 bases from J, the junction kept 2 bases outside the gene matches. CDR3 in DNA: TGTGCCAGCAGCTTAGGGACAGGGGGAAACGAGCAGTACTTC. It specifies CASSLGTGGNEQYF. The variable domain in full, completed from reference TRBV7-9 and TRBJ2-7, reads DTGVSQNPRHKITKRGQNVTFRCDPISEHNRLYWYRQTLGQGPEFLTYFQNEAQLEKSRLLSDRFSAERPKGSFSTLEIQRTEQGDSAMYLCASSLGTGGNEQYFGPGTRLTVT.

The gene calls are TRBV24-1 and TRBJ1-2; D is unclear. Germline assignment: CDR1 KGHDR and CDR2 SFDVKD. This CDR3 has 13 amino acids. Trimming left V 12 bases short and J 1 base short, with 14 bases between. The CDR3 DNA is TGTGCCGCCCGATGGGGAGTTAACTATGGCTACACCTTC. It is translated as CAARWGVNYGYTF.

This clone was detected only once. Written as DNA, the CDR3 is TGTGCCAGCAAACGACGGCAGGGCCTAGACAATGAGCAGTTCTTC. Protein product: CASKRRQGLDNEQFF. This chain links TRBV6-5 with TRBJ2-1; a possible D gene is TRBD1 (5 bases). Germline V gene data show CDR1 as MNHEY and CDR2 as SVGAGI. This CDR3 region has 15 residues. V was clipped by 7 bases and J by 5 bases, with 18 bases between them.

The chain recombines TRBV5-4 with TRBJ2-5, with 8 bases matching TRBD2. Unmatched junction bases numbered 4, after V lost 3 bases and J lost 0 bases. Germline CDR1 and CDR2: SGHNT and YYREEE (reference sequence). This CDR3 has 15 amino acids. The CDR3 loop is CASSSPGGDQETQYF. CDR3 nucleotides: TGTGCCAGCAGCTCACCCGGGGGGGACCAAGAGACCCAGTACTTC.

The V and J genes are TRBV15 and TRBJ2-5; D possibly corresponds to TRBD2 (5 bases). Per the germline V gene, CDR1 is LNHNV and CDR2 is YYDKDF (reference sequence). Trimming shortened V by 0 bases and J by 5 bases, and 7 bases separated the two germline ends. The length of the CDR3 is 13 residues. Here the CDR3 DNA reads TGTGCCACCAGCAGAGATGTAGCGGAGACCCAGTACTTC. Translated, it gives CATSRDVAETQYF.

This chain uses TRBV30 with TRBJ1-4; 7 nucleotides match TRBD1. CDR1 GTSNPN and CDR2 SVGIG come from the germline V gene (reference sequence). With V trimmed by 2 bases and J by 4 bases, 4 bases remained unmatched. The CDR3 covers 14 residues. CDR3 nucleotides: TGTGCCTGGAGTAAACAGGGGCTTAATGAAAAACTGTTTTTT. Translating it yields CAWSKQGLNEKLFF.

The J gene is TRBJ2-5, the V gene TRBV15; possible D gene TRBD1, 6 bases. From germline, CDR1 is LNHNV and CDR2 YYDKDF (reference sequence). The CDR3 covers 15 residues. Trimming pared 3 bases from V and 0 bases from J, leaving 11 bases between. The CDR3 sequence: CATSRGSGDQETQYF. The CDR3 nucleotides read TGTGCCACCAGCAGGGGTTCAGGGGACCAAGAGACCCAGTACTTC.

The chain has TRBV7-9 and TRBJ2-1; a weak D match, TRBD2 (7 bases). This CDR3 has 17 residues. The germline CDR1 and CDR2 sequences are SEHNR and FQNEAQ (reference sequence). Deletions cut 0 bases from V and 2 bases from J, with 14 bases between. The CDR3 sequence is CASSLAGGERTYNEQFF. In DNA, the CDR3 is TGTGCCAGCAGCTTAGCAGGGGGGGAAAGAACCTACAATGAGCAGTTCTTC.

The V and J genes are TRBV7-2 and TRBJ2-5; D might be TRBD1 (6 bases). Per the germline V gene, CDR1 is SGHTA and CDR2 is FQGNSA. This CDR3 is 13 amino acids long. The V end lost 0 bases, the J end lost 4 bases, and 6 bases lay between the germline ends. The chain's CDR3 is CASSLAGGETQYF. The DNA for the CDR3 is TGTGCCAGCAGCTTAGCAGGGGGAGAGACCCAGTACTTC.

The rearrangement links TRBV3-1 (or the pseudogene TRBV3-2) to TRBJ1-1; no definite D call. This CDR3 comprises 13 residues. V lost 6 bases to trimming and J lost 6 bases, with 14 bases between them. Germline values: CDR1 LGHDT, CDR2 YNNKEL (reference sequence). The CDR3: CASRTAGGSEAFF. The CDR3 coding sequence is TGTGCCAGCAGGACCGCGGGAGGATCTGAAGCTTTCTTT.

The chain is built from TRBV12-5 and TRBJ2-2; 8 bases are shared with TRBD2. With 1 base clipped from V and 6 bases from J, the junction kept 4 bases outside the gene matches. The length of the CDR3 is 15 residues. Germline assignment: CDR1 LGHNT and CDR2 FRNRAP. In nucleotides, the CDR3 is TGTGCTAGTGGTTTGGGGACTAGCCCCCCCGGGGAGCTGTTTTTT. Translated: CASGLGTSPPGELFF.

The chain has TRBV29-1 and TRBJ2-7; TRBD1 agrees at 12 bases. Germline loops: CDR1 SQVTM, CDR2 ANQGSEA. Trimming at V came to 5 bases and at J to 6 bases, leaving 8 bases not matched to a gene. This CDR3 comprises 14 residues. The chain's CDR3 is CSVSGTGGQSEQYF. For the CDR3, the DNA is TGCAGCGTTTCCGGGACAGGGGGCCAGAGCGAGCAGTACTTC.

This clone was seen more than once but under ten times. The chain combines TRBV7-2 with TRBJ2-7, with D uncertain. Germline-derived CDR1 and CDR2 are SGHTA and FQGNSA. V dropped 2 bases and J dropped 3 bases, with 8 bases sitting between them. There are 13 residues in the CDR3. CDR3 amino acids: CASSLNKIYEQYF. DNA for the CDR3: TGTGCCAGCAGCTTAAATAAAATCTACGAGCAGTACTTC.

The genes are TRBV30 and TRBJ2-3; 10 nucleotides match TRBD1. The V and J ends lost 1 base and 2 bases, in that order; junction bases with no gene match: 6. Germline loops: CDR1 GTSNPN, CDR2 SVGIG (reference sequence). The CDR3 is made up of 16 amino acids. The CDR3 is CAWSGGDRGFTDTQYF. In DNA form, the CDR3 reads TGTGCCTGGAGTGGGGGGGACAGGGGTTTCACAGATACGCAGTATTTT.

V is TRBV5-4 and J is TRBJ2-5; possible D gene TRBD2, 7 bases. The length of the CDR3 is 14 residues. Germline V gives CDR1 SGHNT, CDR2 YYREEE (reference sequence). Trimming took 2 bases from V and 5 from J, leaving 13 bases between them. CDR3: CASSFTGRDETQYF. The CDR3, as DNA: TGTGCCAGCAGCTTCACAGGGAGGGACGAGACCCAGTACTTC.

This chain links TRBV5-1 with TRBJ2-3, with D maybe TRBD1 (6 bases). Germline V gene lookup returns CDR1 SGHRS and CDR2 YFSETQ. CDR3 length: 16 amino acids. The germline V and J ends were trimmed by 3 bases and 1 base, with 15 bases remaining between them. CDR3 nucleotide sequence: TGCGCCAGCAGCTCCGGCCCCAGGACAGGCACAGATACGCAGTATTTT. It codes for CASSSGPRTGTDTQYF.

The J gene is TRBJ1-2, the V gene TRBV19; D gene unclear. The CDR3 sequence is 13 residues long. Germline V gene data show CDR1 as LNHDA and CDR2 as SQIVND (reference sequence). V lost 9 bases, J lost 9 bases, and 20 bases lay in between. Here the CDR3 reads CASRKISVWSYTF. The CDR3 nucleotides read TGTGCCAGCCGTAAGATTAGCGTTTGGAGCTACACCTTC.